The present TCR beta chain was sequenced within a study of CD8+ T cells in alopecia areata. Turning to the study itself: Patients in the treated group were given tofacitinib by mouth, 5 to 10 mg twice a day. Broader study findings: Resident alphabeta T-cell populations of normal skin are likewise subject to sequencing in scalp samples.

RNA extraction was followed by reverse transcription into cDNA, which acted as the sequencing template. The assay was immunoSEQ multiplex PCR, and TCRdb's table has in-frame clones only and misses some. Counted here are some 170,000 clones, around 63% occurring once; the ten biggest clones make up 1.5% to 2%. Germline V gene data show CDR1 as MGHDK and CDR2 as SYGVNS. The CDR3 spans 15 residues. The junction had 8 bases not matched to a gene; V was cut back by 3 bases and J by 5 bases. A note on this clone: Its target is unknown.

Lesional scalp punch biopsies and peripheral blood were collected from alopecia areata patients. CD4+ and CD8+ T cells were sorted from PBMCs. The J gene is TRBJ2-5, the V gene TRBV25-1, with 8 nucleotides matching TRBD1. This specimen consisted of CD4+ T cells sorted from blood, obtained at week 0. The TCR originated in a human donor with alopecia areata. CDR3 nucleotide sequence: TGTGCCAGCAGTGATCCCAGGGGGCTCGGGGAGACCCAGTACTTC. It specifies CASSDPRGLGETQYF.